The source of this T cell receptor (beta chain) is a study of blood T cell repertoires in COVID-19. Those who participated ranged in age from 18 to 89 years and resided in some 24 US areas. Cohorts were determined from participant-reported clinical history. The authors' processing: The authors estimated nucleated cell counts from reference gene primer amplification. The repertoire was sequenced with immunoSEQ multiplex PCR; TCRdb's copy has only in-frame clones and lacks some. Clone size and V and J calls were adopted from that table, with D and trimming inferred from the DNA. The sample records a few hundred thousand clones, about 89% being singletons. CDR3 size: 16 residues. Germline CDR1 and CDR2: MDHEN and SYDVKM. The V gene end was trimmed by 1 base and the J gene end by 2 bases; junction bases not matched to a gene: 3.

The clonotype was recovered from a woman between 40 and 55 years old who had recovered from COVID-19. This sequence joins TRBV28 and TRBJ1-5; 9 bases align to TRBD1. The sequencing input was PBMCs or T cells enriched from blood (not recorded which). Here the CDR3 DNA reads TGTGCCAGCAGTTTATTACAGGGGGCTGGCAATCAGCCCCAGCATTTT. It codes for CASSLLQGAGNQPQHF.